A selection of T cell receptor beta chains follows, all from one sample in a study of T cells after yellow fever vaccination. TCRdb re-derived calls from the 5' RACE reads in MiXCR, one entry per CDR3 protein. The sample has hundreds of thousands of distinct CDR3 sequences, over 15% seen once. The sample here was PBMCs, taken before the yellow fever booster vaccination. These receptors were taken from a man between 18 and 29 years old who received the YFV17D yellow fever vaccine. Both conserved end residues are part of each CDR3. Fields, in order: J gene, V gene, D gene, clone size, CDR3 DNA, CDR3 protein. The D gene is left open where the match is weak. Clone size, where shown, is once, few, many, or a class for clones that have expanded.

TRBJ1-2 | TRBV18 | . | few | TGTGCCAGCTCACCCTTCAGGTTGGATAGCTATGGCTACACCTTC | CASSPFRLDSYGYTF
TRBJ2-2 | TRBV20-1 | . | . | TGCAGTGCTATCACGGGGACCGGGGAGCTGTTTTTT | CSAITGTGELFF
TRBJ2-3 | TRBV4-3 | TRBD2 | . | TGCGCCAGCAGCCAAGAGCCGGCGGGGGGGGCGGAGCGAGAAAATACGCAGTATTTT | CASSQEPAGGAERENTQYF
TRBJ2-4 | TRBV29-1 | . | . | TGCAGCGTCGCCGGCCTTGGGAACATTCAGTACTTC | CSVAGLGNIQYF
TRBJ2-5 | TRBV6-6 | . | . | TGTGCCAGCAGTTACCTCAGTATTGAACAAGAGACCCAGTACTTC | CASSYLSIEQETQYF
TRBJ2-3 | TRBV7-2 | . | few | TGTGCCAGCAGCTTACCCGGACTAATTTCGTATTTT | CASSLPGLISYF
TRBJ1-5 | TRBV7-2 | . | few | TGTGCCAGCAGCTTAACAGAGCGGCAGCCCCAGCATTTT | CASSLTERQPQHF
TRBJ1-5 | TRBV4-1 | TRBD1 | many | TGCGCCAGCAGCCAAGGACAGGGGGCCGGCAATCAGCCCCAGCATTTT | CASSQGQGAGNQPQHF
TRBJ2-1 | TRBV6-6 | . | few | TGTGCCAGCAGTACAGGGACGGATGAGCAGTTCTTC | CASSTGTDEQFF
TRBJ2-5 | TRBV20-1 | . | few | TGCAGTGCTGCTGGGACTGTCAATGCCAAGAGAACCCAGTACTTC | CSAAGTVNAKRTQYF
TRBJ1-5 | TRBV12-3/TRBV12-4 | TRBD1 | . | TGTGCCAGCAGTTTAGGACAGGGGGCGCATTGGAATCAGCCCCAGCATTTT | CASSLGQGAHWNQPQHF
TRBJ2-2 | TRBV7-3 | TRBD1 | . | TGTGCCAGCAGCTTAACGGGCGGGACAGGTTTACCCACCGGGGAGCTGTTTTTT | CASSLTGGTGLPTGELFF
TRBJ1-5 | TRBV21-1 | . | . | TGTGCCAGCAGCAAAGAGCAAGGCCCCCCCTCAAATCAGCCCCAGCATTTT | CASSKEQGPPSNQPQHF
TRBJ2-1 | TRBV19 | . | few | TGTGCCAGTAGCATCGATCCCAGGGGAACCTCCTACAATGAGCAGTTCTTC | CASSIDPRGTSYNEQFF
TRBJ2-2 | TRBV4-2 | . | many | TGTGCCAGCAGCCCTAAGGGGGGGGCCCTCACCGGGGAGCTGTTTTTT | CASSPKGGALTGELFF
TRBJ1-2 | TRBV6-1 | . | . | TGTGCCAGCAGTGAAGCGGGAAGGTGGGGCTACACCTTC | CASSEAGRWGYTF
TRBJ2-4 | TRBV29-1 | . | . | TGCAGCGTTGTAGGGCTCGAGGACATTCAGTACTTC | CSVVGLEDIQYF
TRBJ1-3 | TRBV5-1 | . | few | TGCGCCAGCAGCGATCGCAGCTCCAGCTCTGGAAACACCATATATTTT | CASSDRSSSSGNTIYF
TRBJ1-3 | TRBV7-2 | . | . | TGTGCCAGCAGCTTCCGCCCTATAGACACCATATATTTT | CASSFRPIDTIYF
TRBJ1-1 | TRBV4-3 | . | few | TGCGCCAGTGGACGGGGGGACACTGAAGCTTTCTTT | CASGRGDTEAFF
TRBJ2-7 | TRBV7-2 | TRBD2 | many | TGTGCCAGCAGCTCGGGACTAGCCTACGAGCAGTACTTC | CASSSGLAYEQYF
TRBJ2-2 | TRBV9 | . | . | TGTGCCAGCAGCGTTAATGACGGTGGAACGACCGGGGAGCTGTTTTTT | CASSVNDGGTTGELFF
TRBJ2-7 | TRBV9 | . | . | TGTGCCAGCAGTGCGGGACAGCTAGGAGGCGAGCAGTACTTC | CASSAGQLGGEQYF
TRBJ1-5 | TRBV6-2/TRBV6-3 | TRBD1 | few | TGTGCCAGCAGTTACAGGACAGGGCGGCAGCCCCAGCATTTT | CASSYRTGRQPQHF